This entry lists 20 T cell receptor beta chains sequenced from one sample in a study of OX40 agonist ivuxolimab in advanced cancers. Libraries were prepared by immunoSEQ multiplex PCR; TCRdb keeps only in-frame clonotypes and omits some of them. Here the sample spans tens of thousands of clones, around 89% being singletons. Sequenced material: CD4+ or CD8+ T cells sorted from blood, taken in a trial of the OX40 agonist ivuxolimab. These receptor sequences come from an adult with an advanced solid tumor such as melanoma, head and neck, liver or kidney cancer.

The chain combines TRBV4-1 with TRBJ2-1, with TRBD2 matching over 7 bases. The CDR3 runs 17 residues. With 2 bases clipped from V and 5 bases from J, the junction kept 12 bases outside the gene matches. CDR1 and CDR2 from the germline V gene are MGHRA and YSYEKL. Written as DNA, the CDR3 is TGCGCCAGCAGCCAACCTATCGGGCGGGAGCTAAACAATGAGCAGTTCTTC. Its protein is CASSQPIGRELNNEQFF.

CDR3 bases: TGTGCCAGCAGTGAAGCGCTGGGAGGGGGTCAGCCCCAGCATTTT. Amino acid sequence: CASSEALGGGQPQHF. The V gene is TRBV6-1, the J gene TRBJ1-5; TRBD1 is a possible D gene (6 bases). The CDR3 has 15 residues. The V end lost 0 bases, the J end lost 6 bases, and 12 bases lay between the germline ends. The V gene's germline CDR1 is MNHNS and CDR2 SASEGT.

The CDR3 region has the DNA TGCGCCAGCAGCCGAACAGGGCAAGGGGGCTACACCTTC. Protein product: CASSRTGQGGYTF. The chain is built from TRBV4-1 and TRBJ1-2; a weak D match, TRBD1 (6 bases). Germline values: CDR1 MGHRA, CDR2 YSYEKL. With 4 bases removed from V and 8 bases from J, the gap between germline ends came to 14 bases. The CDR3 extends over 13 amino acids.

The J gene is TRBJ1-2, the V gene TRBV10-3; D is possibly TRBD1 (6 bases). This CDR3 is built from 13 residues. Per the germline V gene, CDR1 is ENHRY and CDR2 is SYGVKD. V was cut by 4 bases and J by 4 bases, with 10 bases left in between. Here the CDR3 DNA reads TGTGCCATCAGTGGCTCACAGGGCTATGGCTACACCTTC. Amino acid sequence: CAISGSQGYGYTF.

V and J are TRBV19 and TRBJ2-1, with D unclear. With 7 bases removed from V and 0 bases from J, the gap between germline ends came to 10 bases. The CDR3 has 14 amino acids. CDR1 and CDR2 from the germline V gene are LNHDA and SQIVND (reference sequence). The CDR3 here is CASKAESSYNEQFF. CDR3 DNA sequence: TGTGCCAGTAAGGCCGAGAGCTCCTACAATGAGCAGTTCTTC.

This clone was recorded only once. This chain links TRBV7-8 with TRBJ1-1, with TRBD1 as a possible D gene (5 bases). The V and J ends lost 1 base and 6 bases respectively, with 12 bases between them. CDR3 length: 14 amino acids. Germline CDR1 reads SGHVS; CDR2 reads FQNEAQ. The CDR3 nucleotides read TGTGCCAGCAGCTTAGGTGGAGGGGTGGCTGAAGCTTTCTTT. Translated, it gives CASSLGGGVAEAFF.

The rearrangement uses TRBV6-1 and TRBJ2-5; possible D gene TRBD2, 6 bases. With 0 bases removed from V and 4 bases from J, the gap between germline ends came to 18 bases. Per the germline V gene, CDR1 is MNHNS and CDR2 is SASEGT. This CDR3 contains 17 residues. The CDR3 region is CASSEASGLVGGETQYF. The DNA of the CDR3 is TGTGCCAGCAGTGAAGCGTCAGGTCTAGTGGGGGGAGAGACCCAGTACTTC.

The CDR3 region is CASSKFRGSTNEKLFF. The DNA of the CDR3 is TGTGCCAGCAGCAAATTTCGAGGGAGTACTAATGAAAAACTGTTTTTT. The rearrangement links TRBV21-1 to TRBJ1-4. TRBV21-1 is termed a pseudogene. The CDR3 runs to 16 residues.

J is TRBJ2-2 and V is TRBV5-6; 7 positions agree with TRBD2. The CDR3 spans 15 residues. The junction had 8 bases not matched to a gene; V was cut back by 4 bases and J by 5 bases. Germline CDR1 is SGHDT and CDR2 is YYEEEE. The CDR3 DNA follows: TGTGCCAGCAGCCTAGCGGAAACGCGGACCGGGGAGCTGTTTTTT. Protein sequence: CASSLAETRTGELFF.

V is TRBV7-9 and J is TRBJ2-7; D perhaps matches TRBD1 (5 bases). V was clipped by 4 bases and J by 6 bases, with 7 bases between them. The germline gives CDR1 SEHNR, CDR2 FQNEAQ (reference sequence). The CDR3 is 11 amino acids. The CDR3 DNA sequence: TGTGCCAGCAGCTACCAGGGCGAGCAGTACTTC. It specifies CASSYQGEQYF.

The rearrangement joins TRBV29-1 to TRBJ1-4; 8 bases line up with TRBD1. There are 13 residues in the CDR3. Germline assignment: CDR1 SQVTM and CDR2 ANQGSEA. V dropped 5 bases and J dropped 2; count of bases not matched to a gene: 1. CDR3 sequence reads: CSVRTGTNEKLFF. DNA of the CDR3: TGCAGCGTTCGGACAGGGACTAATGAAAAACTGTTTTTT.

The chain joins TRBV7-8 to TRBJ2-1; maybe TRBD2 (6 bases). The CDR3 sequence is 14 residues long. CDR1 and CDR2 (germline): SGHVS, FQNEAQ. V was trimmed by 7 bases and J by 7 bases, leaving 17 bases between them. CDR3 DNA: TGTGCCAGCACCGGAGCCGGGAGAATGAATGAGCAGTTCTTC. This encodes CASTGAGRMNEQFF.

The CDR3 DNA reads as TGTGCCAGCTCACCCGGGACAGGGGGATTGACCCAGTACTTC. This codes for CASSPGTGGLTQYF. V and J are TRBV18 and TRBJ2-5, with 11 bases matching TRBD1. The V gene end was trimmed by 3 bases and the J gene end by 7 bases; junction bases not matched to a gene: 4. This CDR3 has 14 residues. Per the germline V gene, CDR1 is KGHSH and CDR2 is LQKENI.

The rearrangement links TRBV6-6 to TRBJ1-1, with 7 bases identical to TRBD1. V lost 6 bases and J lost 0; bases outside the gene matches: 4. CDR1 is MNHNY and CDR2 is SVGAGI in the germline V gene (reference sequence). The CDR3 has 14 residues. CDR3 sequence reads: CASRRTGLNTEAFF. CDR3 DNA sequence: TGTGCCAGCAGACGGACAGGATTGAACACTGAAGCTTTCTTT.

This rearrangement joins TRBV6-5 to TRBJ1-2; TRBD1 aligns across 9 bases. The germline V gene encodes CDR1 MNHEY and CDR2 SVGAGI. CDR3 length: 15 amino acids. V gave up 5 bases and J gave up 8 bases; unmatched junction bases: 12. CDR3 amino acids: CASSRPGQGIEGYTF. In DNA form, the CDR3 reads TGTGCCAGCAGTCGACCTGGACAGGGGATCGAAGGCTACACCTTC.

The CDR3 DNA is TGTGCCTGGAGTTTGGGGGACGGCTACACCTTC. Translated, it gives CAWSLGDGYTF. V and J are TRBV30 and TRBJ1-2, with D maybe TRBD1 (5 bases). Per germline, CDR1 GTSNPN and CDR2 SVGIG (reference sequence). The CDR3 length is 11 residues. V lost 2 bases, J lost 8 bases, and 9 bases lay in between.

This chain uses TRBV20-1 with TRBJ2-7, with no clear D. The length of the CDR3 is 11 residues. Germline loops: CDR1 DFQATT, CDR2 SNEGSKA (reference sequence). Deletions cut 3 bases from V and 7 bases from J, with 10 bases between. The CDR3 DNA follows: TGCAGTGCTAGTGGGGTTTGGGAGCAGTACTTC. Translating it yields CSASGVWEQYF.

This clone was observed a handful of times. V and J are TRBV5-6 and TRBJ1-4; 8 bases fit TRBD1. Germline V gene data show CDR1 as SGHDT and CDR2 as YYEEEE. Trimming at V came to 0 bases and at J to 12 bases, leaving 4 bases not matched to a gene. The CDR3 loop spans 13 amino acids. Written as DNA, the CDR3 is TGTGCCAGCAGCTTGGCAGGGGGCGGGGAACTGTTTTTT. Amino acid sequence: CASSLAGGGELFF. Complete variable domain (other parts from reference TRBV5-6 and TRBJ1-4): DAGVTQSPTHLIKTRGQQVTLRCSPKSGHDTVSWYQQALGQGPQFIFQYYEEEERQRGNFPDRFSGHQFPNYSSELNVNALLLGDSALYLCASSLAGGGELFFGSGTQLSVL.

This sequence joins TRBV15 and TRBJ2-1, with D uncertain. In germline, CDR1 is LNHNV, CDR2 YYDKDF (reference sequence). The CDR3 length is 11 residues. V was cut by 1 base and J by 9 bases, with 4 bases left in between. The CDR3 region is CATSRVGEQFF. CDR3 DNA sequence: TGTGCCACCAGCAGAGTAGGTGAGCAGTTCTTC.

The chain employs TRBV6-6 and TRBJ2-7; 7 bases match TRBD1. This CDR3 spans 15 amino acids. Germline V lookup: CDR1 MNHNY, CDR2 SVGAGI (reference sequence). The trim removed 6 bases at V and 2 bases at J, leaving 10 bases unmatched. The CDR3 here is CASRSATGSPYEQYF. The CDR3 nucleotides are TGTGCCAGCAGGTCCGCGACAGGGAGTCCCTACGAGCAGTACTTC.